The 4 T cell receptor beta chains listed next were all sequenced from one sample in a study of OX40 agonist ivuxolimab in advanced cancers. The assay was immunoSEQ multiplex PCR, and TCRdb's table has in-frame clones only and misses some. Counted here are about 22,000 clones, almost 85% occurring once; the ten biggest clones make up more than 30%. Source: CD4+ or CD8+ T cells sorted from blood, taken in a trial of the OX40 agonist ivuxolimab. Every receptor here comes from an adult with an advanced solid tumor such as melanoma, head and neck, liver or kidney cancer.

In DNA, the CDR3 is TGTGCCAGCACCCCAAGCGGGATACGCTCCTACGAGCAGTACTTC. Amino acids: CASTPSGIRSYEQYF. The genes are TRBV13 and TRBJ2-7; TRBD2 aligns across 7 bases. The ends lost 7 bases at V and 0 bases at J; junction bases unmatched: 9. The CDR3 runs 15 residues. CDR1 is PRHDT, CDR2 FYEKMQ, per germline (reference sequence).

The chain couples TRBV9 to TRBJ2-7; a weak D match, TRBD2 (7 bases). V was clipped by 6 bases and J by 0 bases, with 19 bases between them. From germline, CDR1 is SGDLS and CDR2 YYNGEE. CDR3 size: 16 residues. CDR3 residues: CASTRSEGGGSYEQYF. The DNA for the CDR3 is TGTGCCAGCACCCGTAGTGAGGGGGGGGGCTCCTACGAGCAGTACTTC.

The V gene is TRBV9, the J gene TRBJ2-5; TRBD2 matches 16 bases. With V trimmed by 4 bases and J by 5 bases, 8 bases remained unmatched. Looked up from germline, CDR1 is SGDLS and CDR2 is YYNGEE. CDR3 length: 17 residues. The CDR3 sequence is CASSPGTSGRARETQYF. The CDR3 nucleotides are TGTGCCAGCAGCCCCGGGACTAGCGGGAGGGCCAGGGAGACCCAGTACTTC.

This rearrangement joins TRBV14 to TRBJ2-3; D is perhaps TRBD1 or TRBD2 (5 bases each). Germline V gives CDR1 SGHDN, CDR2 FVKESK. V was cut by 2 bases and J by 0 bases, with 15 bases left in between. The CDR3 has 17 residues. CDR3: CASSQFPGRTSTDTQYF. CDR3 DNA: TGTGCCAGCAGCCAATTCCCGGGACGGACGAGCACAGATACGCAGTATTTT. Together with reference TRBV14 and TRBJ2-3, the CDR3 gives the full variable domain: EAGVTQFPSHSVIEKGQTVTLRCDPISGHDNLYWYRRVMGKEIKFLLHFVKESKQDESGMPNNRFLAERTGGTYSTLKVQPAELEDSGVYFCASSQFPGRTSTDTQYFGPGTRLTVL.